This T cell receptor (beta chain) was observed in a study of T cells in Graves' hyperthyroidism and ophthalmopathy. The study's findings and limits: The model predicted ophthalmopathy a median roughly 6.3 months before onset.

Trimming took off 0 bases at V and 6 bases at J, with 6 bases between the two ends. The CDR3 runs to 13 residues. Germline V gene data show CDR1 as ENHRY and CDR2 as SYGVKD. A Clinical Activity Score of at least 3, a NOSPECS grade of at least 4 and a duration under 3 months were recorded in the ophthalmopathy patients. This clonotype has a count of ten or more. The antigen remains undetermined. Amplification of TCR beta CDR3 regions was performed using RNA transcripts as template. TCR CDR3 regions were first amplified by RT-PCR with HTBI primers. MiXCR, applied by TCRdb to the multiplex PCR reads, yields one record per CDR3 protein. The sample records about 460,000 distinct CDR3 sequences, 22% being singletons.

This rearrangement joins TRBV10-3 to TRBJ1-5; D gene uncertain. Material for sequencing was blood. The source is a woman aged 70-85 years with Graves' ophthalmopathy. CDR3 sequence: CAISESWTQPQHF. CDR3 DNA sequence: TGTGCCATCAGTGAGTCGTGGACTCAGCCCCAGCATTTT.